One T cell receptor beta chain is described in this entry. Its specificity is not known. This record belongs to a study of regulatory T cells in long-lasting Graves disease. The CDR3 covers 14 residues. CDR1 and CDR2 from the germline V gene are LGHNA and YNFKEQ. Trimming took off 1 base at V and 2 bases at J, with 7 bases between the two ends. TCR beta libraries were built with iRepertoire HTBI primers and Arm-PCR of CDR3 regions. In TCRdb, the multiplex PCR reads were re-called with MiXCR into one record per CDR3 protein. The repertoire has about 460,000 distinct CDR3 sequences, 20% to 25% of them found once; the top ten carry around 14%. Noted time point: persistent/refractory GD, antithyroid drugs over 5 years with positive TRAb. There was RNA extracted from PBMCs, and the TCR library was made from it. Graves' disease diagnosis used American Thyroid Association guidelines. Broader study findings: Persistent disease was characterized by preferential usage of TRBV28, TRBJ1-2 and TRBJ2-5.

The chain joins TRBV4-2 to TRBJ2-3; unclear D gene. This sequence was found in a female donor with Graves disease. The material was peripheral blood mononuclear cells (PBMCs), obtained when the disease was refractory, from a patient treated with antithyroid drugs. CDR3 in amino acids: CASSQGKLTDTQYF. CDR3 sequence (DNA): TGTGCCAGCAGCCAAGGAAAGCTCACAGATACGCAGTATTTT.